The clone carrying this T cell receptor beta chain was counted ten times or more. What it recognizes is unknown. TCRdb's copy holds only in-frame clones and misses some; the assay was immunoSEQ multiplex PCR. The sample has tens of thousands of clones; around 85% are singletons. This sample was included in a study of graft-versus-host responses after intestinal transplantation. Study-level information: Induction using anti-thymocyte globulin, followed by tacrolimus and steroids for roughly 3 years, was given to all recipients.

The germline V and J ends were trimmed by 5 bases and 4 bases, with 17 bases remaining between them. The CDR3 covers 16 residues. The germline V gene has CDR1 SEHNR and CDR2 FQNEAQ (reference sequence). Study results and caveats: GvH clones were found in recipient marrow; some appeared first in ileum or blood. Those patients showing graft-donor T cell macrochimerism displayed high graft-versus-host to host-versus-graft clonal ratios in allografts.

The specimen was unstimulated CD8+ T cells sorted from spleen or lymph node cells, collected before intestinal transplant. The rearrangement links TRBV7-9 to TRBJ2-2, with a possible D match to TRBD2 (5 bases). The sequence was collected from a human donor who received an intestinal transplant. The CDR3 loop is CASSVWEPVGTGELFF. The CDR3 region has the DNA TGTGCCAGCAGCGTTTGGGAGCCGGTGGGCACCGGGGAGCTGTTTTTT.